This TCR beta chain was observed in a study of blood T cell repertoires in COVID-19. Overall study: Sites in the United States, Italy and Spain provided acute and convalescent COVID-19 samples. From T cells, B-cell-depleted T cells, or PBMCs came the material, which was cDNA or gDNA.

In the source study's methods: Reference gene primer amplification gave nucleated cell count estimates. Only in-frame clones appear in the TCRdb table, and some are missing; sequencing was by immunoSEQ multiplex PCR. V, J and clone size reflect that table, while D and trimming were determined from the DNA. This repertoire shows 150,000 to 200,000 clones, about 88% found once; its top ten account for about 2.1%. In germline, CDR1 is SNHLY, CDR2 FYNNEI. The CDR3 contains 15 residues. V lost 1 base and J 0 bases, leaving 10 bases between the germline ends. This TCR derives from a man between 18 and 29 years old who had recovered from COVID-19. The sample was peripheral blood. The rearrangement links TRBV2 to TRBJ2-7; no reliable D call. Here the CDR3 DNA reads TGTGCCAGCAGTGAAGAGAGAGCACCCTCCTACGAGCAGTACTTC. Its translation: CASSEERAPSYEQYF.